This paragraph reports one TCR beta chain. This CDR3 has 13 amino acids. Profiling relied on immunoSEQ multiplex PCR, and the TCRdb table lists in-frame clones only, not all of them. The data hold roughly 76,000 clones, with 70% to 90% observed a single time. The data originate from a study of OX40 agonist ivuxolimab in advanced cancers. Material: CD4+ or CD8+ T cells sorted from blood, obtained in a trial of the OX40 agonist ivuxolimab. V gene TRBV7-5 combines with J gene TRBJ2-7; no check of the table's D call, TRBD2, against the DNA was made. TRBV7-5 is a documented pseudogene. This TCR came from an adult with an advanced solid tumor such as melanoma, head and neck, liver or kidney cancer. This chain's CDR3 is CVRSPLGAYEQYF. The CDR3 nucleotides are TGTGTCAGAAGCCCTTTAGGAGCCTACGAGCAGTACTTC.